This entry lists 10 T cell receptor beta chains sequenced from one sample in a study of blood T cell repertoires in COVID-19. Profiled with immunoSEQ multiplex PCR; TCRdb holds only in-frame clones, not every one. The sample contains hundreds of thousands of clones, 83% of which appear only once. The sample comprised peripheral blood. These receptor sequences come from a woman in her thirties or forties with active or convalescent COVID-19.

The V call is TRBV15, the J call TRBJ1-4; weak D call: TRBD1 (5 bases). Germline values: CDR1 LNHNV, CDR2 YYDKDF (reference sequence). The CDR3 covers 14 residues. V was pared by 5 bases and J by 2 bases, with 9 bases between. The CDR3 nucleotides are TGTGCCACCAGCGGGGGGGGGACTAATGAAAAACTGTTTTTT. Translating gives CATSGGGTNEKLFF. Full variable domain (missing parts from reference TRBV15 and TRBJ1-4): DAMVIQNPRYQVTQFGKPVTLSCSQTLNHNVMYWYQQKSSQAPKLLFHYYDKDFNNEADTPDNFQSRRPNTSFCFLDIRSPGLGDTAMYLCATSGGGTNEKLFFGSGTQLSVL.

CDR3 DNA: TGTGCCAGCAGCTTGAGACTGGCGAACACCGGGGAGCTGTTTTTT. It is translated as CASSLRLANTGELFF. This rearrangement joins TRBV5-4 to TRBJ2-2; D is undetermined. Trimming shortened V by 1 base and J by 0 bases, and 7 bases separated the two germline ends. Germline V CDR1 and CDR2: SGHNT, YYREEE (reference sequence). The CDR3 runs 15 residues. The whole variable domain, remainder taken from reference TRBV5-4 and TRBJ2-2, is ETGVTQSPTHLIKTRGQQVTLRCSSQSGHNTVSWYQQALGQGPQFIFQYYREEENGRGNFPPRFSGLQFPNYSSELNVNALELDDSALYLCASSLRLANTGELFFGEGSRLTVL.

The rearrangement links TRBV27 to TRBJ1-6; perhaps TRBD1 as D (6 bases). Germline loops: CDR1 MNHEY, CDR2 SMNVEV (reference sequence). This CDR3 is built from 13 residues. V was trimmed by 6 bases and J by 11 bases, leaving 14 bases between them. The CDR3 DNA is TGTGCCAGCAGAGACAGGAATCTTGCACCCCTCCACTTT. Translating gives CASRDRNLAPLHF.

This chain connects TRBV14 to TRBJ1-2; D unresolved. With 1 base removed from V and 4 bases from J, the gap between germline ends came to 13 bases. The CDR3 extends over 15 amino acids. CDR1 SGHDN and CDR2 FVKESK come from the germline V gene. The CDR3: CASSQVASRRYGYTF. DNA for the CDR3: TGTGCCAGCAGCCAAGTCGCATCCAGGCGCTATGGCTACACCTTC.

The CDR3 protein is CASSFPDTPQLYSNQPQHF. In DNA, the CDR3 is TGTGCCAGCAGCTTTCCGGACACCCCACAACTATATAGCAATCAGCCCCAGCATTTT. J is TRBJ1-5 and V is TRBV9, with D possibly being TRBD1 (5 bases). The CDR3 loop spans 19 amino acids. Germline lookup yields CDR1 SGDLS and CDR2 YYNGEE. V lost 4 bases and J lost 0, with 23 bases in between. Supplemented by reference TRBV9 and TRBJ1-5, the full variable domain reads DSGVTQTPKHLITATGQRVTLRCSPRSGDLSVYWYQQSLDQGLQFLIQYYNGEERAKGNILERFSAQQFPDLHSELNLSSLELGDSALYFCASSFPDTPQLYSNQPQHFGDGTRLSIL.

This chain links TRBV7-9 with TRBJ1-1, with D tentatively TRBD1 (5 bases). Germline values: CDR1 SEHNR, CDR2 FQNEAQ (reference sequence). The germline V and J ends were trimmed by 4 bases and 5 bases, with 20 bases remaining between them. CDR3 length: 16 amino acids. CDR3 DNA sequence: TGTGCCAGCAGCTCTCGGGGGGGACGGATCAGGACTGAAGCTTTCTTT. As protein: CASSSRGGRIRTEAFF.

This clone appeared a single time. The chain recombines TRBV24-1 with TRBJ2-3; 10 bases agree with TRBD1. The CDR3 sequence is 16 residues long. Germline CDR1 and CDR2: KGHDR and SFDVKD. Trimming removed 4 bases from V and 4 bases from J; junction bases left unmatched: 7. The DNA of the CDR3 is TGTGCCACCAGTGACACCGGGACAGGGGTTTCAGATACGCAGTATTTT. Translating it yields CATSDTGTGVSDTQYF.

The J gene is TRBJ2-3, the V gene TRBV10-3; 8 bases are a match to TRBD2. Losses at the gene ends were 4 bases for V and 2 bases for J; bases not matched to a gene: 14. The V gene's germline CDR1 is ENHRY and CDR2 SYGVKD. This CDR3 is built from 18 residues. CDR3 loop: CAISVPEGSGDLTDTQYF. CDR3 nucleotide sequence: TGTGCCATCAGTGTCCCTGAGGGTAGCGGGGACCTCACAGATACGCAGTATTTT.

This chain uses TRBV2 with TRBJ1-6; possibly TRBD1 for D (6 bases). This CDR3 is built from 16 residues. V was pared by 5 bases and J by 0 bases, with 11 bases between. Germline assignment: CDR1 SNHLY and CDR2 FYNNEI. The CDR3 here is CASSWGRSSYNSPLHF. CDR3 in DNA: TGTGCCAGCAGTTGGGGGCGGAGCTCCTATAATTCACCCCTCCACTTT.

The CDR3 loop reads CASSSTASSGGGRNEQFF. CDR3 DNA sequence: TGTGCCAGCTCATCCACCGCGTCTAGCGGGGGGGGCCGCAATGAGCAGTTCTTC. V and J are TRBV18 and TRBJ2-1; TRBD2 aligns across 12 bases. The CDR3 runs to 18 residues. V lost 5 bases and J lost 6; bases outside the gene matches: 14. CDR1 and CDR2 (germline): KGHSH, LQKENI. The whole variable domain, filled in from reference TRBV18 and TRBJ2-1, reads NAGVMQNPRHLVRRRGQEARLRCSPMKGHSHVYWYRQLPEEGLKFMVYLQKENIIDESGMPKERFSAEFPKEGPSILRIQQVVRGDSAAYFCASSSTASSGGGRNEQFFGPGTRLTVL.